This T cell receptor (beta chain) was recorded in a study of T cell responses to AZD1222 COVID-19 vaccine. Only in-frame clones appear in the TCRdb table, and some are missing; sequencing was by immunoSEQ multiplex PCR. This sample yields around 100,000 clones, of which 92% are seen a single time; about 1.5% belongs to the top ten. The CDR3 has 14 amino acids. V dropped 1 base and J dropped 6 bases, with 12 bases sitting between them. Germline lookup yields CDR1 SGHVS and CDR2 FQNEAQ. The clonotype originates from an adult in good health. The material sequenced was peripheral blood, taken on day 0 of AZD1222 vaccination. J is TRBJ1-2 and V is TRBV7-8; no reliable D call. The CDR3 DNA reads TGTGCCAGCAGCTTAGGACTGGACTGGAATGGCTACACCTTC. Residues: CASSLGLDWNGYTF. Full variable domain (remainder filled in from reference TRBV7-8 and TRBJ1-2): GAGVSQSPRYKVAKRGQDVALRCDPISGHVSLFWYQQALGQGPEFLTYFQNEAQLDKSGLPSDRFFAERPEGSVSTLKIQRTQQEDSAVYLCASSLGLDWNGYTFGSGTRLTVV.